This entry lists 19 T cell receptor beta chains sequenced from one sample in a study of blood T cell repertoires in COVID-19. TCRdb keeps only in-frame clones here, not all; method: immunoSEQ multiplex PCR. The sample lists 100,000 to 120,000 clones; roughly 79% were seen once. Sequencing was done on a sample of peripheral blood. The receptors originated from a woman aged 65 to 85 with acute or convalescent COVID-19.

The V gene is TRBV27, the J gene TRBJ1-1, with TRBD1 identical over 7 bases. Losses at the gene ends were 2 bases for V and 1 base for J; bases not matched to a gene: 7. The CDR3 sequence is 16 residues long. Germline V gene lookup returns CDR1 MNHEY and CDR2 SMNVEV (reference sequence). The CDR3 is CASSLRLGQSNTEAFF. Here the CDR3 DNA reads TGTGCCAGCAGTTTAAGGCTGGGACAGTCGAACACTGAAGCTTTCTTT.

The chain links TRBV28 to TRBJ1-2; D gene uncertain. The CDR3 totals 13 residues. V lost 6 bases, J lost 9 bases, and 17 bases lay in between. Germline CDR1 is MDHEN and CDR2 is SYDVKM. The CDR3 sequence: CASRRDLYGSYTF. CDR3 nucleotide sequence: TGTGCCAGCAGGAGGGATCTATATGGGAGCTACACCTTC.

The chain joins TRBV5-1 to TRBJ2-5; perhaps TRBD1 as D (5 bases). V lost 1 base and J 0 bases, leaving 13 bases between the germline ends. CDR1 is SGHRS, CDR2 YFSETQ, per germline. This CDR3 comprises 16 residues. CDR3 residues: CASSLLANRYQETQYF. In DNA form, the CDR3 reads TGCGCCAGCAGCTTGCTGGCCAACAGGTACCAAGAGACCCAGTACTTC.

This clone was seen a few times. The CDR3 coding sequence is TGTGCCAGCAGCTACTCCGGGACAGGCCCTGGTAGGGGCTACACCTTC. Translating it yields CASSYSGTGPGRGYTF. The chain employs TRBV7-8 and TRBJ1-2; 8 bases match TRBD1. The CDR3 contains 16 residues. Germline-derived CDR1 and CDR2 are SGHVS and FQNEAQ. V dropped 4 bases and J dropped 8; count of bases not matched to a gene: 15.

This clone was counted a single time. V usage is TRBV19 and J usage is TRBJ2-5, with D possibly TRBD2 on 6 matching bases. Looked up from germline, CDR1 is LNHDA and CDR2 is SQIVND (reference sequence). The CDR3 runs to 13 residues. Trimming took off 6 bases at V and 2 bases at J, with 10 bases between the two ends. The CDR3 nucleotides are TGTGCCAGTAGGGGAGGTGCACAAGAGACCCAGTACTTC. This gives the protein CASRGGAQETQYF.

This rearrangement joins TRBV28 to TRBJ1-2; TRBD1 aligns across 7 bases. Trimming cost V 5 bases and J 4 bases; bases outside gene matches: 7. This CDR3 region has 14 residues. CDR1 MDHEN and CDR2 SYDVKM come from the germline V gene. Written as DNA, the CDR3 is TGTGCCAGCAGTATCATACAGGGGACCTATGGCTACACCTTC. Protein product: CASSIIQGTYGYTF.

The J gene is TRBJ1-2, the V gene TRBV9; D is unresolved. The CDR3 has 13 amino acids. Trimming stripped 2 bases from V and 7 bases from J, with 12 bases between. Germline loops: CDR1 SGDLS, CDR2 YYNGEE. The CDR3 sequence is CASSVRQGGGYTF. The CDR3 coding sequence is TGTGCCAGCAGCGTTCGGCAAGGAGGTGGCTACACCTTC.

The CDR3 spells CASSIGQEGSSGYTF. The CDR3 DNA sequence: TGCGCCAGCAGCATCGGACAGGAGGGGTCTTCAGGCTACACCTTC. The chain is built from TRBV5-1 and TRBJ1-2; TRBD1 agrees at 7 bases. The CDR3 loop spans 15 amino acids. With 4 bases clipped from V and 8 bases from J, the junction kept 14 bases outside the gene matches. Per germline, CDR1 SGHRS and CDR2 YFSETQ.

This clone was picked up one time. The rearrangement uses TRBV6-2 or TRBV6-3 and TRBJ1-4, with 11 positions matching TRBD1. This CDR3 is 14 amino acids long. V gave up 0 bases and J gave up 12 bases; unmatched junction bases: 3. Germline V gene lookup returns CDR1 MNHEY and CDR2 SVGEGT. CDR3 protein: CASSYSGTGGELFF. CDR3 bases: TGTGCCAGCAGTTACTCCGGGACAGGGGGAGAACTGTTTTTT.

There are a few counts of this clone. CDR3 nucleotides: TGCGCCAGCACGCTACGACAGGAGAAGTCACCCCTCCACTTT. Translation gives CASTLRQEKSPLHF. The rearrangement links TRBV10-1 to TRBJ1-6; possibly TRBD1 for D (6 bases). Trimming shortened V by 7 bases and J by 10 bases, and 17 bases separated the two germline ends. The CDR3 consists of 14 residues. Germline values: CDR1 WNHNN, CDR2 SYGVQD (reference sequence).

A note on this clone: Other DNA sequences in the same sample also yield this CDR3. The chain uses TRBV27 and TRBJ2-7; D is possibly TRBD2 (6 bases). Per germline, CDR1 MNHEY and CDR2 SMNVEV (reference sequence). With 8 bases removed from V and 0 bases from J, the gap between germline ends came to 8 bases. The CDR3 is 12 amino acids. The CDR3 DNA follows: TGTGCCAGCGGAGGGAGCTCCTACGAGCAGTACTTC. This gives the protein CASGGSSYEQYF.

The rearrangement joins TRBV19 to TRBJ1-1; the D gene is possibly TRBD1 (6 bases). CDR1 and CDR2 (germline): LNHDA, SQIVND (reference sequence). The CDR3 sequence is 13 residues long. The V end lost 5 bases, the J end lost 5 bases, and 12 bases lay between the germline ends. The CDR3 DNA sequence: TGTGCCAGTAGTGCACAGGGTTGGACTGAAGCTTTCTTT. Its translation: CASSAQGWTEAFF. The variable domain in full, with the rest retrieved from reference TRBV19 and TRBJ1-1, is DGGITQSPKYLFRKEGQNVTLSCEQNLNHDAMYWYRQDPGQGLRLIYYSQIVNDFQKGDIAEGYSVSREKKESFPLTVTSAQKNPTAFYLCASSAQGWTEAFFGQGTRLTVV.

In this sample, this clone turned up once. This chain uses TRBV18 with TRBJ1-6, with D perhaps matching TRBD1 (5 bases). V lost 3 bases and J lost 7, with 13 bases in between. The CDR3 sequence is 15 residues long. Germline V gene data show CDR1 as KGHSH and CDR2 as LQKENI. The CDR3, as DNA: TGTGCCAGCTCACCCTCCGGGGGTGGAAATTCACCCCTCCACTTT. Translating it yields CASSPSGGGNSPLHF.

The chain combines TRBV29-1 with TRBJ2-5; possible D gene TRBD1, 5 bases. V was shortened by 5 bases and J by 5 bases, with 18 bases between the two germline ends. The V gene's germline CDR1 is SQVTM and CDR2 ANQGSEA. The CDR3 is 14 amino acids. CDR3 loop: CSVTSRVGKETQYF. DNA of the CDR3: TGCAGCGTTACATCCAGGGTGGGGAAGGAGACCCAGTACTTC.

The V call is TRBV9, the J call TRBJ2-6; possible D gene TRBD1, 7 bases. The CDR3 has 17 amino acids. V lost 4 bases and J 3 bases, leaving 17 bases between the germline ends. CDR1 is SGDLS and CDR2 is YYNGEE in the germline V gene. This chain's CDR3 is CASSPTQGGFGANVLTF. The CDR3 DNA reads TGTGCCAGCAGCCCCACCCAGGGGGGATTTGGGGCCAACGTCCTGACTTTC. Combining the CDR3 with reference TRBV9 and TRBJ2-6 gives the whole variable domain DSGVTQTPKHLITATGQRVTLRCSPRSGDLSVYWYQQSLDQGLQFLIQYYNGEERAKGNILERFSAQQFPDLHSELNLSSLELGDSALYFCASSPTQGGFGANVLTFGAGSRLTVL.

The V gene is TRBV28, the J gene TRBJ1-1, with TRBD1 as a possible D gene (6 bases). The CDR3 is made up of 13 amino acids. The ends were cut back, 2 bases at V and 11 bases at J, with 15 bases in the middle. Germline V gene lookup returns CDR1 MDHEN and CDR2 SYDVKM. In nucleotides, the CDR3 is TGTGCCAGCAGTTTACCGGGACAACTCGTGGCTTTCTTT. It specifies CASSLPGQLVAFF.

The chain is built from TRBV18 and TRBJ2-6; weak D call: TRBD2 (5 bases). Germline V gene lookup returns CDR1 KGHSH and CDR2 LQKENI. CDR3 length: 15 residues. The V end was cut by 3 bases, the J end by 1 base, with 7 bases between. The CDR3 DNA is TGTGCCAGCTCACCGGGAGTTTCTGGGGCCAACGTCCTGACTTTC. Amino acids: CASSPGVSGANVLTF. Looking up the rest from reference TRBV18 and TRBJ2-6 gives the full variable domain: NAGVMQNPRHLVRRRGQEARLRCSPMKGHSHVYWYRQLPEEGLKFMVYLQKENIIDESGMPKERFSAEFPKEGPSILRIQQVVRGDSAAYFCASSPGVSGANVLTFGAGSRLTVL.

The chain is built from TRBV6-2 or TRBV6-3 and TRBJ1-3; D not certain. The V and J ends lost 2 bases and 0 bases respectively, with 11 bases between them. In germline, CDR1 is MNHEY, CDR2 SVGEGT. CDR3 length: 16 amino acids. CDR3 coding DNA: TGTGCCAGCAGTTACAGACGGGTGCTCTCTGGAAACACCATATATTTT. Translated: CASSYRRVLSGNTIYF.

The chain is built from TRBV9 and TRBJ2-7; D not resolved. CDR1 SGDLS and CDR2 YYNGEE come from the germline V gene. The CDR3 has 14 residues. V lost 0 bases to trimming and J lost 4 bases, with 11 bases between them. CDR3 residues: CASSVGVFPYEQYF. The DNA of the CDR3 is TGTGCCAGCAGCGTAGGCGTATTTCCTTACGAGCAGTACTTC.